The next 9 T cell receptor beta chains were all read from a single sample in a study of T cell changes during pregnancy in multiple sclerosis. Profiled with immunoSEQ multiplex PCR; TCRdb holds only in-frame clones, not every one. The sample has 30,000 to 40,000 clones, 90% seen once. The material sequenced was CD4+ T cells from peripheral blood mononuclear cells, taken in the first trimester of pregnancy. The receptors derive from a female donor in good health, enrolled as a control in a pregnancy study.

The genes are TRBV7-9 and TRBJ2-2; 7 nucleotides match TRBD2. The germline CDR1 and CDR2 sequences are SEHNR and FQNEAQ (reference sequence). J was trimmed by 6 bases and V by 5 bases; bases with no gene match: 12. This CDR3 has 16 amino acids. For the CDR3, the DNA is TGTGCCAGCAGCACGCGCGGGGGAAGGATGTCCGGGGAGCTGTTTTTT. Translation gives CASSTRGGRMSGELFF.

The chain combines TRBV27 with TRBJ1-3, with a possible D match to TRBD1 (5 bases). CDR3 size: 13 residues. Per germline, CDR1 MNHEY and CDR2 SMNVEV (reference sequence). V was trimmed by 8 bases and J by 0 bases, leaving 8 bases between them. CDR3 sequence: CASGASSGNTIYF. The CDR3 nucleotides read TGTGCCAGCGGGGCTTCCTCTGGAAACACCATATATTTT.

V and J are TRBV9 and TRBJ2-3; TRBD1 aligns across 9 bases. This CDR3 contains 15 residues. With 1 base clipped from V and 4 bases from J, the junction kept 4 bases outside the gene matches. Germline assignment: CDR1 SGDLS and CDR2 YYNGEE. This CDR3 is CASSVLGQGADTQYF. For the CDR3, the DNA is TGTGCCAGCAGCGTATTGGGACAGGGCGCAGATACGCAGTATTTT.

V and J are TRBV5-4 and TRBJ2-3; D is unclear. This CDR3 is 15 amino acids long. The V end was cut by 3 bases, the J end by 0 bases, with 11 bases between. Per the germline V gene, CDR1 is SGHNT and CDR2 is YYREEE (reference sequence). CDR3 DNA: TGTGCCAGCAGCTCCCTAACCATCAGCACAGATACGCAGTATTTT. Translation: CASSSLTISTDTQYF.

The V call is TRBV5-5, the J call TRBJ1-2, with unresolved D. The CDR3 length is 13 residues. From germline, CDR1 is SGHKS and CDR2 YYEKEE (reference sequence). V lost 5 bases and J 4 bases, leaving 12 bases between the germline ends. CDR3 sequence: CASSPGSGYGYTF. The CDR3 nucleotides are TGTGCCAGCAGTCCAGGTTCCGGCTATGGCTACACCTTC.

This chain links TRBV4-2 with TRBJ2-3; 10 bases align to TRBD2. Per the germline V gene, CDR1 is LGHNA and CDR2 is YNFKEQ. J gave up 5 bases and V 1 base, and 3 bases lay outside the gene matches. This CDR3 region has 15 residues. The CDR3 protein is CASSQVTSGVDTQYF. The CDR3 DNA reads as TGTGCCAGCAGCCAAGTTACTAGCGGGGTAGATACGCAGTATTTT.

The gene calls are TRBV18 and TRBJ2-1; D is perhaps TRBD2 (6 bases). Germline V lookup: CDR1 KGHSH, CDR2 LQKENI. The ends were cut back, 0 bases at V and 5 bases at J, with 14 bases in the middle. This CDR3 is built from 16 residues. CDR3 sequence reads: CASSPPGGPLDNEQFF. The CDR3 region has the DNA TGTGCCAGCTCACCACCGGGGGGTCCCCTCGACAATGAGCAGTTCTTC. The complete variable domain, with remaining parts taken from reference TRBV18 and TRBJ2-1, reads NAGVMQNPRHLVRRRGQEARLRCSPMKGHSHVYWYRQLPEEGLKFMVYLQKENIIDESGMPKERFSAEFPKEGPSILRIQQVVRGDSAAYFCASSPPGGPLDNEQFFGPGTRLTVL.

The chain uses TRBV5-4 and TRBJ2-2; 12 bases match TRBD2. Trimming cost V 4 bases and J 2 bases; bases outside gene matches: 6. Germline V gene lookup returns CDR1 SGHNT and CDR2 YYREEE (reference sequence). The CDR3 has 17 residues. Here the CDR3 reads CASSRTTSGRNTGELFF. The CDR3 nucleotides read TGTGCCAGCAGCCGGACGACTAGCGGGAGAAACACCGGGGAGCTGTTTTTT.

The chain couples TRBV7-2 to TRBJ1-1; a possible D gene is TRBD1 (6 bases). Germline V CDR1 and CDR2: SGHTA, FQGNSA. V was shortened by 4 bases and J by 3 bases, with 9 bases between the two germline ends. The CDR3 contains 13 residues. CDR3 protein: CASSSQGYTEAFF. CDR3 bases: TGTGCCAGCAGCTCGCAGGGGTACACTGAAGCTTTCTTT.